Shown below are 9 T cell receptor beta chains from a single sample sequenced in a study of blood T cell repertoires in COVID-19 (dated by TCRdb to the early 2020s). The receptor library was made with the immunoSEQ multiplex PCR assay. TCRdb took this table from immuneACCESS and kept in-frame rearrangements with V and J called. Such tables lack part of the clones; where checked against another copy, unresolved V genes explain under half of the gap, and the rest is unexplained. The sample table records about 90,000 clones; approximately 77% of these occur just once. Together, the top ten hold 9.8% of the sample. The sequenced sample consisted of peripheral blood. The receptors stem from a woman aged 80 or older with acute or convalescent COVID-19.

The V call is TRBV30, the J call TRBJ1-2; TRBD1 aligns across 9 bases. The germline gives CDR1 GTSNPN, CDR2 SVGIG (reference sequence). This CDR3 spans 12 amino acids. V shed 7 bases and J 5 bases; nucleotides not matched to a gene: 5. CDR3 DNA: TGTGCCTCCTGGGGACAGGGATATGGCTACACCTTC. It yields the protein CASWGQGYGYTF.

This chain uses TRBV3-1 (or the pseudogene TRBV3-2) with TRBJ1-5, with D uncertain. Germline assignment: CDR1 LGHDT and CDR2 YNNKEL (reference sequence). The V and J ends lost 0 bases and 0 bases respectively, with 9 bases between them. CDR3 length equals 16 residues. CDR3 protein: CASSQDRGDSNQPQHF. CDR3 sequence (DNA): TGTGCCAGCAGCCAAGATCGGGGAGATAGCAATCAGCCCCAGCATTTT.

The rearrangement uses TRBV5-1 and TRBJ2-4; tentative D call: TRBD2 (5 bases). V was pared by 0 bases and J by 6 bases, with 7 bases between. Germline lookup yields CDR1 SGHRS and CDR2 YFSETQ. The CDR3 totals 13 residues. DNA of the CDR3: TGCGCCAGCAGCTTGGATGCGGGAAACATTCAGTACTTC. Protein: CASSLDAGNIQYF.

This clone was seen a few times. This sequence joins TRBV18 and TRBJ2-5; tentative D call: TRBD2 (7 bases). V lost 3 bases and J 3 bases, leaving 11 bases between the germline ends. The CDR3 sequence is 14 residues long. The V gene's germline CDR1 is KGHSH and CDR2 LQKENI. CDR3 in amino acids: CASSPGGGKETQYF. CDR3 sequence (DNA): TGTGCCAGCTCACCGGGAGGGGGGAAAGAGACCCAGTACTTC.

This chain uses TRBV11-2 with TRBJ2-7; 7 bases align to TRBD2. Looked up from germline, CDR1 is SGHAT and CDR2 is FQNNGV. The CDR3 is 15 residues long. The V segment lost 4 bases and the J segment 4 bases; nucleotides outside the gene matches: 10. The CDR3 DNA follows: TGTGCCAGCAGCTCCTTCGGGTGGCGGGGGTACGAGCAGTACTTC. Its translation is CASSSFGWRGYEQYF.

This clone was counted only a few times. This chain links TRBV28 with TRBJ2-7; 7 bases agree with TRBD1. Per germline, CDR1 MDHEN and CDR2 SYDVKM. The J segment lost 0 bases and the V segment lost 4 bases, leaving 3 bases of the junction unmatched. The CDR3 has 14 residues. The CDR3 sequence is CASSSGTASYEQYF. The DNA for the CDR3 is TGTGCCAGCAGTTCCGGGACAGCCTCCTACGAGCAGTACTTC.

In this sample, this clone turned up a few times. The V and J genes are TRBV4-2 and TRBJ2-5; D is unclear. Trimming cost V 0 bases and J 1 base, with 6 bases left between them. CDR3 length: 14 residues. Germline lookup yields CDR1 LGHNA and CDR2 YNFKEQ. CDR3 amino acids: CASSQDTGQETQYF. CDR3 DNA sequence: TGTGCCAGCAGCCAAGATACGGGCCAAGAGACCCAGTACTTC.

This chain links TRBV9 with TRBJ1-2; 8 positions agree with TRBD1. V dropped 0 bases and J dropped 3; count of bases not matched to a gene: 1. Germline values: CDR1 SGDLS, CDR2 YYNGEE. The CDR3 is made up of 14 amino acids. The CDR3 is CASSVETGDYGYTF. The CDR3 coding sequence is TGTGCCAGCAGCGTAGAGACAGGGGACTATGGCTACACCTTC.

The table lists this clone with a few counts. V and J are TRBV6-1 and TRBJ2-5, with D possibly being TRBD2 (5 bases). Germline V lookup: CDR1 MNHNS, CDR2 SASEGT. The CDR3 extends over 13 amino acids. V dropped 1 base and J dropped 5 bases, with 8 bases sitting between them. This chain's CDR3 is CASSEVREETQYF. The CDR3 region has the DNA TGTGCCAGCAGTGAAGTGAGGGAGGAGACCCAGTACTTC.